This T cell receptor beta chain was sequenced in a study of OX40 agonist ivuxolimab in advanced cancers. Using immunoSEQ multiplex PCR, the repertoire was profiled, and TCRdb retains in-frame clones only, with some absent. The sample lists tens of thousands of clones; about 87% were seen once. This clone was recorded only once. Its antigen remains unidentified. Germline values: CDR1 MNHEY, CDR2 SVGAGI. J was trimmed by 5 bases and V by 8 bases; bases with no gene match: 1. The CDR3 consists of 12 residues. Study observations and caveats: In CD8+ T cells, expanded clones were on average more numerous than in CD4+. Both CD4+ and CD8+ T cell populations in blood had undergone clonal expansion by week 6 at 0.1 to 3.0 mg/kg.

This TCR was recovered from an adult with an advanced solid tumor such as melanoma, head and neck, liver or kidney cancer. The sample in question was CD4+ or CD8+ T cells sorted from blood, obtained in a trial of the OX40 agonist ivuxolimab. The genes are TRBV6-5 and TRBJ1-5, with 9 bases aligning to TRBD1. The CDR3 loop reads CASGQGHQPQHF. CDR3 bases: TGTGCCAGCGGACAGGGGCATCAGCCCCAGCATTTT.